A single sample gave rise to the 14 T cell receptor beta chains below, sequenced in a study of blood T cell repertoires in COVID-19. Data came from immunoSEQ multiplex PCR; TCRdb stores just in-frame clones and leaves some out. The top ten hold about a sixth of the sample, which has about 23,000 clones, around nine tenths seen once. The source material was peripheral blood. The receptors stem from a human donor with acute or convalescent COVID-19. The donor label of this sample is uncertain.

This chain links TRBV5-6 with TRBJ2-3; 7 bases agree with TRBD2. Losses at the gene ends were 0 bases for V and 1 base for J; bases not matched to a gene: 5. The CDR3 is made up of 16 amino acids. The germline V gene encodes CDR1 SGHDT and CDR2 YYEEEE. CDR3 in DNA: TGTGCCAGCAGCTTGGAGGGAGGGTTACGCACAGATACGCAGTATTTT. Protein: CASSLEGGLRTDTQYF.

The rearrangement links TRBV2 to TRBJ2-4, with 9 bases lining up with TRBD1. The germline V gene has CDR1 SNHLY and CDR2 FYNNEI. V lost 4 bases to trimming and J lost 0 bases; unmatched junction nucleotides: 1. This CDR3 region has 15 residues. CDR3 protein: CASSGGQGAKNIQYF. The DNA for the CDR3 is TGTGCCAGCAGTGGGGGACAGGGAGCCAAAAACATTCAGTACTTC. Full variable domain (remainder filled in from reference TRBV2 and TRBJ2-4): EPEVTQTPSHQVTQMGQEVILRCVPISNHLYFYWYRQILGQKVEFLVSFYNNEISEKSEIFDDQFSVERPDGSNFTLKIRSTKLEDSAMYFCASSGGQGAKNIQYFGAGTRLSVL.

The V gene is TRBV9, the J gene TRBJ1-2; D perhaps matches TRBD1 (6 bases). V gave up 0 bases and J gave up 3 bases, with 12 bases separating them. CDR3 length equals 15 residues. CDR1 SGDLS and CDR2 YYNGEE come from the germline V gene. CDR3 loop: CASSVAQGQDYGYTF. In DNA, the CDR3 is TGTGCCAGCAGCGTAGCCCAGGGGCAGGACTATGGCTACACCTTC.

This sequence joins TRBV2 and TRBJ1-5, with 10 bases aligning to TRBD1. Trimming cost V 7 bases and J 7 bases; bases outside gene matches: 7. CDR3 length: 14 amino acids. The germline CDR1 and CDR2 sequences are SNHLY and FYNNEI. The CDR3 protein is CASTPDRGRQPQHF. CDR3 coding DNA: TGTGCCAGCACTCCCGACAGGGGGCGCCAGCCCCAGCATTTT.

The V and J genes are TRBV7-9 and TRBJ2-5; 7 nucleotides match TRBD1. CDR3 length: 13 residues. The germline V gene encodes CDR1 SEHNR and CDR2 FQNEAQ (reference sequence). V trimming: 6 bases; J trimming: 1 base; junction bases outside the gene matches: 2. In DNA form, the CDR3 reads TGTGCCAGCAGTTGGGACAGCCAAGAGACCCAGTACTTC. As protein: CASSWDSQETQYF. Together with reference TRBV7-9 and TRBJ2-5, the CDR3 gives the full variable domain: DTGVSQNPRHKITKRGQNVTFRCDPISEHNRLYWYRQTLGQGPEFLTYFQNEAQLEKSRLLSDRFSAERPKGSFSTLEIQRTEQGDSAMYLCASSWDSQETQYFGPGTRLLVL.

A remark on this clone: The identical CDR3 is also encoded by other nucleotide sequences in the sample. V usage is TRBV20-1 and J usage is TRBJ2-4; 7 bases fit TRBD1. The CDR3 totals 13 residues. V gave up 3 bases and J gave up 6 bases; unmatched junction bases: 5. Germline V gene sequence: CDR1 DFQATT, CDR2 SNEGSKA (reference sequence). The CDR3 spells CSASGQERNIQYF. The CDR3 DNA sequence: TGCAGTGCTAGTGGACAGGAGAGAAACATTCAGTACTTC.

About this clone: A junction end diverges from the germline sequence, so it may reflect a read error. This chain uses TRBV10-3 with TRBJ1-2; perhaps TRBD1 as D (6 bases). Looked up from germline, CDR1 is ENHRY and CDR2 is SYGVKD. The CDR3 spans 13 residues. The CDR3 DNA is TGCGCCACCCAACAGGGTTTCAACTATGGCTACACCTTC. Its translation: CATQQGFNYGYTF.

This sequence joins TRBV5-5 and TRBJ2-2, with D possibly TRBD1 on 7 matching bases. Germline CDR1 and CDR2: SGHKS and YYEKEE (reference sequence). The CDR3 extends over 14 amino acids. Trimming removed 7 bases from V and 6 bases from J, with 16 bases in between. The CDR3 spells CASGKQGEAGELFF. CDR3 coding DNA: TGTGCCAGCGGCAAGCAGGGGGAGGCCGGGGAGCTGTTTTTT.

The V gene is TRBV10-1, the J gene TRBJ2-7, with 8 positions matching TRBD2. Germline CDR1 and CDR2: WNHNN and SYGVQD (reference sequence). This CDR3 spans 16 amino acids. After removal of 2 bases from V and 0 bases from J, the junction contained 6 bases not matched to a gene. CDR3 loop: CASSEGGSGSSYEQYF. The DNA for the CDR3 is TGCGCCAGCAGTGAGGGGGGAAGCGGGAGCTCCTACGAGCAGTACTTC.

This clone showed up just a few times. This chain links TRBV7-9 with TRBJ2-5; 7 bases fit TRBD2. V lost 5 bases to trimming and J lost 4 bases; unmatched junction nucleotides: 7. The germline V gene has CDR1 SEHNR and CDR2 FQNEAQ (reference sequence). The CDR3 runs to 14 residues. The chain's CDR3 is CASSPSSGAETQYF. CDR3 in DNA: TGTGCCAGCAGCCCCTCGAGCGGGGCAGAGACCCAGTACTTC.

The chain links TRBV28 to TRBJ2-2, with 8 bases aligning to TRBD1. V shed 11 bases and J 1 base; nucleotides not matched to a gene: 0. The CDR3 covers 12 residues. CDR1 and CDR2 (germline): MDHEN, SYDVKM. CDR3 bases: TGTGCCGGACAGGGGAACACCGGGGAGCTGTTTTTT. Its protein is CAGQGNTGELFF. Together with reference TRBV28 and TRBJ2-2, the CDR3 gives the full variable domain: DVKVTQSSRYLVKRTGEKVFLECVQDMDHENMFWYRQDPGLGLRLIYFSYDVKMKEKGDIPEGYSVSREKKERFSLILESASTNQTSMYLCAGQGNTGELFFGEGSRLTVL.

The V call is TRBV6-1, the J call TRBJ2-2, with D tentatively TRBD1 (5 bases). This CDR3 region has 15 residues. From germline, CDR1 is MNHNS and CDR2 SASEGT. Trimming pared 2 bases from V and 2 bases from J, leaving 9 bases between. The CDR3 DNA sequence: TGTGCCAGCAGTGAACGGACATTAAACACCGGGGAGCTGTTTTTT. Translated, it gives CASSERTLNTGELFF.

V and J are TRBV2 and TRBJ2-5; D possibly corresponds to TRBD1 (5 bases). This CDR3 has 14 amino acids. The V end lost 6 bases, the J end lost 1 base, and 12 bases lay between the germline ends. Per germline, CDR1 SNHLY and CDR2 FYNNEI. The CDR3 DNA sequence: TGTGCCAGCAGCCCAATAGGGGTCCAAGAGACCCAGTACTTC. This encodes CASSPIGVQETQYF. Full variable domain (remainder filled in from reference TRBV2 and TRBJ2-5): EPEVTQTPSHQVTQMGQEVILRCVPISNHLYFYWYRQILGQKVEFLVSFYNNEISEKSEIFDDQFSVERPDGSNFTLKIRSTKLEDSAMYFCASSPIGVQETQYFGPGTRLLVL.

The rearrangement joins TRBV30 to TRBJ1-3, with 7 positions matching TRBD1. Trimming removed 0 bases from V and 2 bases from J; junction bases left unmatched: 7. The CDR3 consists of 16 residues. The germline V gene encodes CDR1 GTSNPN and CDR2 SVGIG (reference sequence). CDR3 sequence reads: CAWSVPDRTPGNTIYF. DNA for the CDR3: TGTGCCTGGAGTGTTCCGGACAGGACGCCTGGAAACACCATATATTTT.